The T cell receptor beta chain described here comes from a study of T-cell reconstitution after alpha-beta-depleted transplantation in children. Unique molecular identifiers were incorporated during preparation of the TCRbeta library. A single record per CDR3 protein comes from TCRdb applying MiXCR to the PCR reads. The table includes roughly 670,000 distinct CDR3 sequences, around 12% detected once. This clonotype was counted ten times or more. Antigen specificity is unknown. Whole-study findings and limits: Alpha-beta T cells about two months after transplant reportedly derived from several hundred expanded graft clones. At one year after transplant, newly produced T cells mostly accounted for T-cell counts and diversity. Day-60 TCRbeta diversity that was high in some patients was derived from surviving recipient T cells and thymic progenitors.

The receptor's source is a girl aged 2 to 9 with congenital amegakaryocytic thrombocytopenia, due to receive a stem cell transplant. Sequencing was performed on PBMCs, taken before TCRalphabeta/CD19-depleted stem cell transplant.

For the CDR3, the DNA is TGCAGTGCGAAGGGTCCTAGCGGAATCACAGATACGCAGTATTTT. Protein product: CSAKGPSGITDTQYF. This sequence joins TRBV20-1 and TRBJ2-3; 7 nucleotides align to TRBD2. The CDR3 runs to 15 residues. Trimming at V came to 6 bases and at J to 2 bases, leaving 11 bases not matched to a gene. Germline V gene lookup returns CDR1 DFQATT and CDR2 SNEGSKA (reference sequence).